This is a list of T cell receptor beta chains from one sample in a study of blood T cell dynamics during melanoma immunotherapy. This table comes from immunoSEQ multiplex PCR, and its TCRdb copy is limited to in-frame clones, with some not included. This sample has about 6,000 clones, with about 80% found just once. Sequencing used blood, obtained from a patient treated with checkpoint blockade. The source is a human donor with melanoma. Each CDR3 is given without its conserved first and last residue. The order of the fields is CDR3 protein, V gene, J gene, clone size. Clone size is stated in some rows and not others, as once, few, many or a class when expanded.

ASSLGTVRADTQY	TRBV7-6	TRBJ2-3	NA
AWSESSDTDTQY	TRBV30	TRBJ2-3	NA
ATLLAGGYNEQF	TRBV6-5	TRBJ2-1	NA
ASSPPSGNTIY	TRBV18	TRBJ1-3	NA
ATSRDLGLAGISSYNEQF	TRBV15	TRBJ2-1	once
ASSDLAGGQETQY	TRBV10-1	TRBJ2-5	NA
ASSLRQDEKLF	TRBV7-2	TRBJ1-4	once
ASSPNRGTEGYT	TRBV18	TRBJ1-2	few
ASSLAGGSNYGYT	TRBV7-9	TRBJ1-2	once
ATSGGQVGGYT	TRBV6-4	TRBJ1-2	NA
ASRPTTNTGELF	TRBV19	TRBJ2-2	NA
ASSQDFSLQGNNSPLH	TRBV4-1	TRBJ1-6	once
ASSVSSGSSPYEQY	TRBV2	TRBJ2-7	large
ASSSSGGPLNEQY	TRBV5-4	TRBJ2-7	NA
ASSPQQGNEQF	TRBV18	TRBJ2-1	few
ASSLDRVLTTQY	TRBV5-4	TRBJ2-5	NA
ASSLPPYEQY	TRBV7-1	TRBJ2-7	NA
ASNDRAGNQPQH	TRBV6-6	TRBJ1-5	NA
ASRYYEQY	TRBV2	TRBJ2-7	NA
AWSVLGGETQY	TRBV30	TRBJ2-5	NA
ASSRTGFSPLH	TRBV2	TRBJ1-6	NA
ASSLGTPGQGAFNYGYT	TRBV7-9	TRBJ1-2	NA
ASSLTGTGETQY	TRBV5-1	TRBJ2-5	few
ASYERPGTSGTGNEQF	TRBV10-2	TRBJ2-1	NA
ASSLQSPSNGYT	TRBV5-1	TRBJ1-2	NA
ASSLTARYGYT	TRBV5-6	TRBJ1-2	NA
ASGDRVNVNTEAF	TRBV10-1	TRBJ1-1	NA
ASSEPGQKKLF	TRBV6-1	TRBJ1-4	few
ASSPRGTSGANEQF	TRBV18	TRBJ2-1	NA
ASSPRDLLNTEAF	TRBV7-9	TRBJ1-1	NA
ASSETGALNPTY	TRBV10-2	TRBJ2-3	NA
AWSVPKSSGSHETQY	TRBV30	TRBJ2-5	NA
ASSEGLSNSPLH	TRBV25-1	TRBJ1-6	NA
ASSSFNTGELF	TRBV7-2	TRBJ2-2	NA
ASSDRQETNQPQH	TRBV2	TRBJ1-5	NA
ASSPGLAGGQETQY	TRBV18	TRBJ2-5	NA
SVQGATAYEQY	TRBV29-1	TRBJ2-7	NA
ASSTRNSAGVLEQY	TRBV7-3	TRBJ2-7	NA